This T cell receptor (beta chain) was recorded in a study of blood T cell repertoires in COVID-19. The protocol was immunoSEQ multiplex PCR, while the TCRdb copy is restricted to in-frame clones and leaves out a portion. This sample has 55,000 to 65,000 clones, with roughly 89% found just once. The CDR3 covers 15 residues. Germline V gene sequence: CDR1 MNHEY, CDR2 SMNVEV (reference sequence). V trimming: 2 bases; J trimming: 7 bases; junction bases outside the gene matches: 9. This sequence originates from a human donor in a cohort sampled during active COVID-19. The chain is built from TRBV27 and TRBJ1-2; 8 bases map to TRBD1. Sequences were obtained from peripheral blood. CDR3 in amino acids: CASSLRAGGSSGYTF. DNA for the CDR3: TGTGCCAGCAGTTTAAGGGCAGGGGGCTCAAGTGGCTACACCTTC.